This T cell receptor beta chain was sequenced during a study of cytomegalovirus exposure and HLA in healthy donors. Study-level findings and limits: Per a prior analysis, the majority of TCR beta V segments were productive roughly 87% or roughly 30% of the time.

This CDR3 region has 13 residues. V was cut by 4 bases and J by 1 base, with 7 bases left in between. CDR1 is SEHNR, CDR2 FQNEAQ, per germline (reference sequence). The PCR made use of 60 Vbeta and 13 Jbeta primers. The table came from immunoSEQ multiplex PCR; TCRdb's copy has only in-frame clones and leaves some out. Among fewer than 200,000 clones, roughly two thirds were seen once, and the ten largest hold approximately 5.6%. To note about this clone: What it recognizes is unknown.

The genes are TRBV7-9 and TRBJ1-1, with a tentative D call TRBD1 (5 bases). The source is a young woman in good health and CMV-seropositive. The sample taken for sequencing was PBMCs. The CDR3 DNA follows: TGTGCCAGCAGCTACGGGGGGAACACTGAAGCTTTCTTT. As protein: CASSYGGNTEAFF. The variable domain in full, with the rest retrieved from reference TRBV7-9 and TRBJ1-1, is DTGVSQNPRHKITKRGQNVTFRCDPISEHNRLYWYRQTLGQGPEFLTYFQNEAQLEKSRLLSDRFSAERPKGSFSTLEIQRTEQGDSAMYLCASSYGGNTEAFFGQGTRLTVV.